The 29 T cell receptor beta chains below were found in one sample sequenced in a study of blood T cell repertoires in COVID-19. This table comes from immunoSEQ multiplex PCR, and its TCRdb copy is limited to in-frame clones, with some not included. The sample includes tens of thousands of clones, 85% seen only once; the top ten take about 5.3%. The specimen sequenced was peripheral blood. The receptor set was obtained from an older man with acute or convalescent COVID-19.

The chain employs TRBV28 and TRBJ1-1, with 7 bases identical to TRBD1. CDR3 length: 15 amino acids. The V gene end was trimmed by 7 bases and the J gene end by 1 base; junction bases not matched to a gene: 9. Germline V gene data show CDR1 as MDHEN and CDR2 as SYDVKM. This CDR3 reads CASTDGRTGNTEAFF. The CDR3 nucleotides are TGTGCCAGCACCGACGGCCGGACAGGGAACACTGAAGCTTTCTTT.

The chain employs TRBV29-1 and TRBJ2-2; no clear D. V was cut by 6 bases and J by 2 bases, with 10 bases left in between. Germline CDR1 SQVTM, CDR2 ANQGSEA. The CDR3 spans 13 residues. The CDR3 loop reads CSVGATNTGELFF. As DNA, the CDR3 is TGCAGCGTCGGAGCAACTAACACCGGGGAGCTGTTTTTT.

The chain carries TRBV6-5 and TRBJ2-7; a weak D match, TRBD1 (5 bases). This CDR3 has 15 residues. CDR1 is MNHEY, CDR2 SVGAGI, per germline. V dropped 0 bases and J dropped 3 bases, with 12 bases sitting between them. The CDR3 region is CASSYSGHSDYEQYF. As DNA, the CDR3 is TGTGCCAGCAGTTACTCCGGACACAGTGACTACGAGCAGTACTTC.

The chain combines TRBV10-2 with TRBJ1-6, with 7 bases fitting TRBD1. The germline gives CDR1 WSHSY, CDR2 SAAADI. Unmatched junction bases numbered 7, after V lost 6 bases and J lost 5 bases. This CDR3 has 15 amino acids. The CDR3 spells CASRRGTGDNSPLHF. As DNA, the CDR3 is TGCGCCAGCAGGCGGGGAACAGGGGATAATTCACCCCTCCACTTT.

The chain employs TRBV5-8 and TRBJ2-7, with 15 bases matching TRBD2. CDR3 length: 16 residues. CDR1 and CDR2 from the germline V gene are SGHTS and YDEGEE. V lost 4 bases, J lost 3 bases, and 5 bases stayed unmatched. CDR3 sequence: CASSPGLAGGIYEQYF. The CDR3 coding sequence is TGTGCCAGCAGCCCCGGACTAGCGGGGGGGATCTACGAGCAGTACTTC.

This chain connects TRBV9 to TRBJ2-1; weak D call: TRBD2 (6 bases). CDR3 length: 17 amino acids. Germline V gene sequence: CDR1 SGDLS, CDR2 YYNGEE. Trimming pared 3 bases from V and 0 bases from J, leaving 16 bases between. DNA for the CDR3: TGTGCCAGCAGCGCCGGCCTCTCCGGGGGCTCCTACAATGAGCAGTTCTTC. This codes for CASSAGLSGGSYNEQFF.

The J gene is TRBJ1-2, the V gene TRBV28, with D hard to call. V lost 5 bases and J 7 bases, leaving 11 bases between the germline ends. The CDR3 loop spans 12 amino acids. Germline V gene lookup returns CDR1 MDHEN and CDR2 SYDVKM. CDR3 sequence: CASSPPGFGYTF. The CDR3 region has the DNA TGTGCCAGCAGTCCCCCCGGGTTTGGCTACACCTTC.

J is TRBJ1-1 and V is TRBV7-3, with D maybe TRBD1 (6 bases). Trimming stripped 1 base from V and 4 bases from J, with 7 bases between. The germline V gene encodes CDR1 SGHTA and CDR2 FQGTGA. The CDR3 covers 13 residues. CDR3 in amino acids: CASSLMGATEAFF. For the CDR3, the DNA is TGTGCCAGCAGCTTAATGGGGGCCACTGAAGCTTTCTTT.

The chain uses TRBV14 and TRBJ2-5, with a possible D match to TRBD2 (6 bases). Germline-derived CDR1 and CDR2 are SGHDN and FVKESK. Deletions cut 3 bases from V and 4 bases from J, with 12 bases between. This CDR3 spans 14 amino acids. CDR3 region: CASSQAEGGETQYF. The CDR3 DNA follows: TGTGCCAGCAGCCAGGCGGAGGGAGGAGAGACCCAGTACTTC. Using reference TRBV14 and TRBJ2-5 for the parts outside the CDR3, the full variable domain is EAGVTQFPSHSVIEKGQTVTLRCDPISGHDNLYWYRRVMGKEIKFLLHFVKESKQDESGMPNNRFLAERTGGTYSTLKVQPAELEDSGVYFCASSQAEGGETQYFGPGTRLLVL.

The rearrangement links TRBV27 to TRBJ1-4; weak D call: TRBD1 (5 bases). Per the germline V gene, CDR1 is MNHEY and CDR2 is SMNVEV (reference sequence). Trimming took off 6 bases at V and 0 bases at J, with 17 bases between the two ends. This CDR3 contains 17 residues. As DNA, the CDR3 is TGTGCCAGCAGCAGGGCAGCGGGATGGGCAACTAATGAAAAACTGTTTTTT. Translating gives CASSRAAGWATNEKLFF.

This clone has a single count. This sequence joins TRBV15 and TRBJ1-2, with D maybe TRBD1 (6 bases). Germline CDR1 is LNHNV and CDR2 is YYDKDF (reference sequence). This CDR3 contains 15 residues. Trimming took off 8 bases at V and 3 bases at J, with 19 bases between the two ends. The CDR3 nucleotides are TGTGCCACCCAGCCTGGCGCAGGGGTAGACTATGGCTACACCTTC. Protein sequence: CATQPGAGVDYGYTF.

The J gene is TRBJ1-4, the V gene TRBV12-5; 8 bases fit TRBD1. CDR1 LGHNT and CDR2 FRNRAP come from the germline V gene. This CDR3 is 19 amino acids long. V trimming: 1 base; J trimming: 0 bases; junction bases outside the gene matches: 10. CDR3 bases: TGTGCTAGTGGTTTGGACAAAAAGGACAGGGTGGCAACTAATGAAAAACTGTTTTTT. Translated: CASGLDKKDRVATNEKLFF.

CDR3 sequence reads: CASSLPGGNTIYF. In DNA form, the CDR3 reads TGTGCCAGCAGCTTGCCGGGGGGAAACACCATATATTTT. The chain combines TRBV11-2 with TRBJ1-3; D is undetermined. Germline loops: CDR1 SGHAT, CDR2 FQNNGV. The V end was cut by 3 bases, the J end by 4 bases, with 7 bases between. This CDR3 has 13 amino acids. Full variable domain (missing parts from reference TRBV11-2 and TRBJ1-3): EAGVAQSPRYKIIEKRQSVAFWCNPISGHATLYWYQQILGQGPKLLIQFQNNGVVDDSQLPKDRFSAERLKGVDSTLKIQPAKLEDSAVYLCASSLPGGNTIYFGEGSWLTVV.

CDR3: CASQGLDSSGNTIYF. CDR3 coding DNA: TGTGCCAGCCAGGGGCTAGATTCATCTGGAAACACCATATATTTT. The chain employs TRBV28 and TRBJ1-3, with TRBD1 as a possible D gene (6 bases). CDR1 is MDHEN, CDR2 SYDVKM, per germline. V was shortened by 8 bases and J by 1 base, with 15 bases between the two germline ends. The CDR3 consists of 15 residues.

The chain employs TRBV4-2 and TRBJ2-5, with D maybe TRBD2 (6 bases). The V gene lost 1 base and the J gene lost 0 bases, with 15 bases spanning the gap. The germline V gene has CDR1 LGHNA and CDR2 YNFKEQ. There are 17 residues in the CDR3. The CDR3 here is CASSQVSTAGNQETQYF. The DNA for the CDR3 is TGTGCCAGCAGCCAAGTGTCAACGGCGGGGAACCAAGAGACCCAGTACTTC.

The gene calls are TRBV6-1 and TRBJ1-3; no firm D call. The V and J ends lost 2 bases and 2 bases respectively, with 10 bases between them. Per the germline V gene, CDR1 is MNHNS and CDR2 is SASEGT. The CDR3 sequence is 15 residues long. CDR3 coding DNA: TGTGCCAGCAGTGAATTCTCTGCAGCTGGAAACACCATATATTTT. Its protein product is CASSEFSAAGNTIYF.

V and J are TRBV5-1 and TRBJ1-3, with 9 bases identical to TRBD1. J gave up 4 bases and V 5 bases, and 4 bases lay outside the gene matches. The CDR3 covers 14 residues. The germline V gene has CDR1 SGHRS and CDR2 YFSETQ. The CDR3: CASRSDRGGNTIYF. CDR3 sequence (DNA): TGCGCCAGCAGGTCGGACAGGGGAGGAAACACCATATATTTT.

The chain combines TRBV10-1 with TRBJ1-4; TRBD1 is a possible D gene (6 bases). Per germline, CDR1 WNHNN and CDR2 SYGVQD (reference sequence). The ends were cut back, 3 bases at V and 10 bases at J, with 12 bases in the middle. The CDR3 contains 13 residues. The CDR3 DNA reads as TGCGCCAGCAGTGAACAGGGTCCAGGAAAACTGTTTTTT. Its protein is CASSEQGPGKLFF.

CDR3 sequence: CASSPYAGYNEQFF. CDR3 DNA sequence: TGTGCCAGCTCACCATATGCAGGGTACAATGAGCAGTTCTTC. The rearrangement links TRBV18 to TRBJ2-1; a weak D match, TRBD1 (5 bases). The CDR3 is 14 residues long. Trimming removed 2 bases at V and 4 bases at J, with 9 bases between. The germline V gene has CDR1 KGHSH and CDR2 LQKENI.

V and J are TRBV5-8 and TRBJ2-7; 7 bases match TRBD1. The V and J ends lost 4 bases and 2 bases, in that order; junction bases with no gene match: 3. Per the germline V gene, CDR1 is SGHTS and CDR2 is YDEGEE. This CDR3 spans 13 amino acids. For the CDR3, the DNA is TGTGCCAGCAGCGTGACAGGGCCCTACGAGCAGTACTTC. Amino acid sequence: CASSVTGPYEQYF.

This clone appeared a single time. This chain connects TRBV6-6 to TRBJ1-3; 7 bases align to TRBD1. J gave up 0 bases and V 2 bases, and 1 base lay outside the gene matches. The CDR3 covers 15 residues. Germline V gene data show CDR1 as MNHNY and CDR2 as SVGAGI (reference sequence). The DNA of the CDR3 is TGTGCCAGCAGTTACCGGGACAGCTCTGGAAACACCATATATTTT. Protein: CASSYRDSSGNTIYF.

J is TRBJ1-2 and V is TRBV19, with D unresolved. Deletions cut 3 bases from V and 1 base from J, with 6 bases between. The CDR3 contains 13 residues. Germline CDR1 LNHDA, CDR2 SQIVND (reference sequence). CDR3 protein: CASSITINYGYTF. Here the CDR3 DNA reads TGTGCCAGTAGTATCACAATTAACTATGGCTACACCTTC.

This clone occurred a few times. The CDR3 reads CASSQGQGAGDVTEAFF. CDR3 nucleotide sequence: TGTGCCAGCAGTCAGGGACAGGGGGCTGGGGATGTCACTGAAGCTTTCTTT. This chain joins TRBV6-6 and TRBJ1-1; 12 bases agree with TRBD1. CDR3 length: 17 residues. The ends lost 5 bases at V and 4 bases at J; junction bases unmatched: 11. Looked up from germline, CDR1 is MNHNY and CDR2 is SVGAGI (reference sequence).

The chain recombines TRBV3-1 (or the pseudogene TRBV3-2) with TRBJ2-7; 9 bases fit TRBD1. Germline V CDR1 and CDR2: LGHDT, YNNKEL (reference sequence). This CDR3 is built from 14 residues. The V gene end was trimmed by 0 bases and the J gene end by 6 bases; junction bases not matched to a gene: 3. CDR3 region: CASSQEQGAGEQYF. The DNA for the CDR3 is TGTGCCAGCAGCCAAGAACAGGGGGCGGGCGAGCAGTACTTC.

The chain is built from TRBV5-1 and TRBJ2-1; TRBD2 is a possible D gene (5 bases). The V end lost 1 base, the J end lost 12 bases, and 11 bases lay between the germline ends. Germline V gene lookup returns CDR1 SGHRS and CDR2 YFSETQ. CDR3 length: 12 residues. The CDR3 loop reads CASSLPGIMQFF. CDR3 sequence (DNA): TGCGCCAGCAGCTTGCCCGGGATCATGCAGTTCTTC.

The rearrangement uses TRBV7-8 and TRBJ2-3; the match to TRBD1 covers 7 bases. CDR3 length: 16 residues. With V trimmed by 5 bases and J by 6 bases, 14 bases remained unmatched. Germline assignment: CDR1 SGHVS and CDR2 FQNEAQ. The CDR3 DNA sequence: TGTGCCAGCAGCCAGCTACAGGGGATGAAGTTTGATACGCAGTATTTT. It encodes CASSQLQGMKFDTQYF.

The V gene is TRBV6-5, the J gene TRBJ1-4, with TRBD1 matching 9 bases. The trim removed 4 bases at V and 8 bases at J, leaving 8 bases unmatched. The CDR3 extends over 15 amino acids. Per the germline V gene, CDR1 is MNHEY and CDR2 is SVGAGI. Written as DNA, the CDR3 is TGTGCCAGCAGTTCCTACAGGGGGCTAGGGGAAAAACTGTTTTTT. It yields the protein CASSSYRGLGEKLFF.

V usage is TRBV3-1 (or the pseudogene TRBV3-2) and J usage is TRBJ1-6; D not resolved. Per the germline V gene, CDR1 is LGHDT and CDR2 is YNNKEL (reference sequence). This CDR3 region has 15 residues. Trimming shortened V by 0 bases and J by 8 bases, and 11 bases separated the two germline ends. The CDR3 sequence: CASSQDSGSDSPLHF. The CDR3 bases are TGTGCCAGCAGCCAAGATTCGGGGTCGGATTCACCCCTCCACTTT.

This rearrangement joins TRBV9 to TRBJ2-1; TRBD1 agrees at 8 bases. The CDR3 has 14 amino acids. Germline values: CDR1 SGDLS, CDR2 YYNGEE. The ends lost 4 bases at V and 5 bases at J; junction bases unmatched: 5. This CDR3 reads CASSPTGGDNEQFF. Written as DNA, the CDR3 is TGTGCCAGCAGCCCCACAGGGGGTGACAATGAGCAGTTCTTC.